Below are 5 T cell receptor beta chains sequenced from a single sample in a study of identical twins. TCRdb re-derived calls from the 5' RACE reads in MiXCR, one entry per CDR3 protein. The table records 250,000 or so distinct CDR3 sequences, approximately 8.3% of them present only once. These data were likewise used in another study, on yellow fever vaccine responses in identical twins.

The material sequenced was CD8+ T cells sorted from blood. Receptors originate from a woman between 18 and 30 years old in good health.

This clonotype showed up many times. The chain uses TRBV27 and TRBJ1-6, with 9 bases lining up with TRBD1. Germline V CDR1 and CDR2: MNHEY, SMNVEV (reference sequence). V lost 4 bases, J lost 5 bases, and 9 bases stayed unmatched. This CDR3 spans 17 amino acids. In nucleotides, the CDR3 is TGTGCCAGCAGTTCGGGACAGGGACATGGAAATAATTCACCCCTCCACTTT. Translation gives CASSSGQGHGNNSPLHF.

The chain links TRBV15 to TRBJ1-5; D perhaps matches TRBD1 (5 bases). Germline CDR1 and CDR2: LNHNV and YYDKDF (reference sequence). This CDR3 is 14 amino acids long. Between the trimmed V and J ends, which lost 5 bases and 3 bases, there was a span of 11 bases. CDR3 amino acids: CATSSGGINQPQHF. DNA of the CDR3: TGTGCCACCAGCTCTGGGGGTATCAATCAGCCCCAGCATTTT.

The rearrangement joins TRBV3-1 to TRBJ2-1; no clear D gene. V dropped 1 base and J dropped 5 bases, with 9 bases sitting between them. The CDR3 is made up of 14 amino acids. Germline V gene data show CDR1 as LGHDT and CDR2 as YNNKEL (reference sequence). CDR3 bases: TGTGCCAGCAGCCAAGGGGATCCAGACAATGAGCAGTTCTTC. This encodes CASSQGDPDNEQFF.

The rearrangement joins TRBV27 to TRBJ2-1, with 7 nucleotides matching TRBD2. CDR1 is MNHEY and CDR2 is SMNVEV in the germline V gene (reference sequence). The CDR3 runs 13 residues. V shed 10 bases, J shed 2 bases, and the junction held 5 bases outside the gene matches. The CDR3 sequence: CATGRGAYNEQFF. The CDR3 nucleotides are TGTGCCACGGGGAGGGGCGCCTACAATGAGCAGTTCTTC.

This clonotype appeared many times. An end of the junction does not agree with germline; a read error may underlie this. CDR3 protein: CASSEATSYNEQFF. Here the CDR3 DNA reads TGTGCCAGCAGCGAAGCGACTTCCTACAATGAGCAGTTCTTC. This chain joins TRBV2 and TRBJ2-1; D unresolved. The CDR3 sequence is 14 residues long. The V gene's germline CDR1 is SNHLY and CDR2 FYNNEI.